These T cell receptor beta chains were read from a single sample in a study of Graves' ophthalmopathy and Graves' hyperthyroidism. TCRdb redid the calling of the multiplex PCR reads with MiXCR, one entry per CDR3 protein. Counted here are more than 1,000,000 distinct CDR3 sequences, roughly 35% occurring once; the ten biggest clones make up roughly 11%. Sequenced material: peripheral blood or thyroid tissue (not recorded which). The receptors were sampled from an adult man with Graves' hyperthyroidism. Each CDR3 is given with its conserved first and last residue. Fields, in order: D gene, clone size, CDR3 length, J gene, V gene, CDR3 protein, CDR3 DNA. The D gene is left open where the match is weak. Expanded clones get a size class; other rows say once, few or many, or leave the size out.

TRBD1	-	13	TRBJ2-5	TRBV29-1	CSVGTGGTGPQYF	TGCAGCGTTGGGACAGGGGGTACCGGGCCCCAGTACTTC
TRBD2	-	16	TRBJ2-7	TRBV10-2	CASSGSSGSWAYEQYF	TGCGCCAGCAGTGGATCTAGCGGGAGTTGGGCCTACGAGCAGTACTTC
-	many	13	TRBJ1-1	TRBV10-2	CASSYGSGEEAFF	TGCGCCAGCAGTTATGGGTCAGGGGAAGAAGCTTTCTTT
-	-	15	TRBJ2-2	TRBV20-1	CSARDSAGNTGELFF	TGCAGTGCTAGAGATTCGGCAGGGAACACCGGGGAGCTGTTTTTT
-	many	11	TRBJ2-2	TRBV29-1	CSIRKVGELFF	TGCAGCATCCGAAAGGTCGGGGAGCTGTTTTTT
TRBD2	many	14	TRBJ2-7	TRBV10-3	CAISARGGRREQYF	TGTGCCATCAGTGCTCGGGGGGGACGACGAGAGCAGTACTTC
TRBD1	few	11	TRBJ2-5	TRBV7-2	CASSLQGAQYF	TGTGCCAGCAGCTTGCAGGGGGCCCAGTACTTC
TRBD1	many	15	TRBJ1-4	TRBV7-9	CASSSEGAVREKLFF	TGTGCCAGCAGCTCTGAGGGGGCGGTTCGTGAAAAACTGTTTTTT
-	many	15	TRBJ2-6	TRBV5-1	CASSLNLPGANVLTF	TGCGCCAGCAGCTTGAATCTCCCTGGGGCCAACGTCCTGACTTTC
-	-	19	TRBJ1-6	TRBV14	CASSQDILGAYPPNSPLHF	TGTGCCAGCAGCCAAGATATCTTGGGGGCCTACCCCCCTAATTCACCCCTCCACTTT
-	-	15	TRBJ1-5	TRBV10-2	CASSSREGYQQPQHF	TGCGCCAGCAGTTCCCGCGAGGGGTATCAACAGCCCCAGCATTTT
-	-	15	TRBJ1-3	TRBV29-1	CSVEDRGRTGNTIYF	TGCAGCGTTGAAGATCGGGGACGAACTGGAAACACCATATATTTT
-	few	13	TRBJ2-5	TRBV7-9	CASSLRRLETQYF	TGTGCCAGCAGCTTACGCAGGTTAGAGACCCAGTACTTC
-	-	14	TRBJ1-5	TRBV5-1	CASSLSGSGQPQHF	TGCGCCAGCAGCTTGTCTGGGAGCGGTCAGCCCCAGCATTTT
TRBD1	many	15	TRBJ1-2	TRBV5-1	CASSLPGTVINGYTF	TGCGCCAGCAGCTTACCCGGGACAGTAATCAATGGCTACACCTTC
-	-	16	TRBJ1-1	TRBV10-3	CAISPGWGGSNTEAFF	TGTGCCATCAGCCCCGGGTGGGGAGGGTCCAACACTGAAGCTTTCTTT
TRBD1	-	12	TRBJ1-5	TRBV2	CASSGTGGYEHF	TGTGCCAGCAGTGGGACAGGGGGCTACGAGCATTTT
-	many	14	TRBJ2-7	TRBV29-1	CSVEVDTGNYEQYF	TGCAGCGTTGAAGTGGACACGGGGAACTACGAGCAGTACTTC
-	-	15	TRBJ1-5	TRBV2	CASSYSWDNNQPQHF	TGTGCCAGCAGTTACTCGTGGGACAACAATCAGCCCCAGCATTTT
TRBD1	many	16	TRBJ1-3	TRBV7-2	CASSPTGTGIGNTIYF	TGTGCCAGCAGCCCCACCGGGACAGGGATTGGAAACACCATATATTTT
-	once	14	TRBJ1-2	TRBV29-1	CSSERERPNYGYTF	TGCAGCAGTGAGAGGGAGCGACCTAACTATGGCTACACCTTC
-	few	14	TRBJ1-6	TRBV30	CAWSIGGVPSPLHF	TGTGCCTGGAGTATTGGAGGGGTACCTTCACCCCTCCACTTT
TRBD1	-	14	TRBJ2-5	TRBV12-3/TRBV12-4	CASRRDRGRETQYF	TGTGCCAGCAGACGGGACAGGGGTCGTGAGACCCAGTACTTC
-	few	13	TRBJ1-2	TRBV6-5	CASTHWLRPGYTF	TGTGCCAGCACTCACTGGCTTCGCCCTGGCTACACCTTC
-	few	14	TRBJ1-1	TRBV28	CASGLRVGISEAFF	TGTGCCAGCGGACTCAGGGTCGGGATCTCTGAAGCTTTCTTT
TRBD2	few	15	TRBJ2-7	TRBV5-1	CASSGGGGPSYEQYF	TGCGCCAGCAGCGGTGGGGGGGGTCCCTCCTACGAGCAGTACTTC
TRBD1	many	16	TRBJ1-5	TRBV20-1	CSAIATGGFSNQPQHF	TGCAGTGCTATCGCGACAGGGGGTTTTAGCAATCAGCCCCAGCATTTT
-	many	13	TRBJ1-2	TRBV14	CASSPGPFYGYTF	TGTGCCAGCAGCCCGGGACCGTTCTATGGCTACACCTTC
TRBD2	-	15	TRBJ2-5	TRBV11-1	CASSPETSGQETQYF	TGTGCCAGCAGCCCGGAGACTAGCGGCCAAGAGACCCAGTACTTC
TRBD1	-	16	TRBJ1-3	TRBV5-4	CASSGRDSVSGNTIYF	TGTGCCAGCAGCGGCCGGGACAGTGTCTCTGGAAACACCATATATTTT
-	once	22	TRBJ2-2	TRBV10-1	CASDEGRQAIVNPFANTGELFF	TGCGCCAGCGATGAAGGAAGACAGGCGATAGTGAATCCGTTCGCGAACACCGGGGAGCTGTTTTTT
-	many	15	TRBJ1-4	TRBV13	CASSTRGRTNEKLFF	TGTGCCAGCAGCACCCGGGGACGCACTAATGAAAAACTGTTTTTT
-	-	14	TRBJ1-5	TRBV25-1	CATGQNSYNQPQHF	TGTGCCACCGGACAGAATAGCTACAATCAGCCCCAGCATTTT